These 30 T cell receptor beta chains were all obtained from the same sample, sequenced in a study of blood T cell repertoires in COVID-19. Sequencing was performed with immunoSEQ multiplex PCR; in TCRdb, only in-frame clones are kept and a portion is missing. The data contain 30,000 to 50,000 clones, just under 80% of them singletons. Sequencing input: peripheral blood. The origin of the receptors is an elderly man with active or convalescent COVID-19.

A single count supports this clone. As DNA, the CDR3 is TGTGCCAGCAGCCAATACACGGACAATAACTATGGCTACACCTTC. Translated, it gives CASSQYTDNNYGYTF. V usage is TRBV16 and J usage is TRBJ1-2; perhaps TRBD1 as D (5 bases). Germline lookup yields CDR1 KGHSY and CDR2 FQNENV. The V end was cut by 1 base, the J end by 1 base, with 10 bases between. This CDR3 is built from 15 residues.

This chain links TRBV7-9 with TRBJ1-4; D gene unclear. The length of the CDR3 is 14 residues. From germline, CDR1 is SEHNR and CDR2 FQNEAQ (reference sequence). V lost 4 bases and J lost 0, with 6 bases in between. The CDR3 coding sequence is TGTGCCAGCAGCTCCTACGCAACTAATGAAAAACTGTTTTTT. Protein product: CASSSYATNEKLFF.

This chain uses TRBV7-2 with TRBJ2-5, with 7 positions matching TRBD1. The V and J ends lost 3 bases and 2 bases, in that order; junction bases with no gene match: 9. Germline CDR1 reads SGHTA; CDR2 reads FQGNSA. The CDR3 is 16 amino acids. The CDR3 bases are TGTGCCAGCAGCTTTCGGTCAGGGGGTATACAAGAGACCCAGTACTTC. Protein product: CASSFRSGGIQETQYF.

The J gene is TRBJ2-3, the V gene TRBV10-2, with D maybe TRBD1 (5 bases). Trimming removed 7 bases from V and 11 bases from J, with 25 bases in between. This CDR3 contains 15 residues. Germline CDR1 and CDR2: WSHSY and SAAADI. CDR3: CASKRQKGQVVKQYF. The CDR3 bases are TGCGCCAGCAAGCGTCAGAAGGGGCAGGTGGTTAAGCAGTATTTT.

This clone was observed a handful of times. J is TRBJ2-1 and V is TRBV9, with 7 bases identical to TRBD1. Germline CDR1 is SGDLS and CDR2 is YYNGEE. V lost 1 base, J lost 0 bases, and 4 bases stayed unmatched. CDR3 size: 16 residues. The CDR3 sequence: CASSVIGTASYNEQFF. CDR3 coding DNA: TGTGCCAGCAGCGTAATAGGGACAGCCTCCTACAATGAGCAGTTCTTC.

CDR3 sequence (DNA): TGTGCCAGCAGTTACTCGAGGGCCCCCTACGAGCAGTACTTC. This encodes CASSYSRAPYEQYF. This chain connects TRBV6-5 to TRBJ2-7; weak D call: TRBD2 (5 bases). Germline V gives CDR1 MNHEY, CDR2 SVGAGI. The length of the CDR3 is 14 residues. Trimming stripped 0 bases from V and 2 bases from J, with 8 bases between.

On this clone: A read error may produce the germline difference seen at one junction end. The chain recombines TRBV12-3 or TRBV12-4 with TRBJ2-1, with 11 nucleotides matching TRBD2. This CDR3 contains 13 residues. CDR3 sequence: CASSLAGGNEQFF. In DNA form, the CDR3 reads TGTGCCAGCAGCTTAGCGGGAGGGAACGAGCAGTTCTTC.

The CDR3 nucleotides read TGTGCCAGTAGGATTAGCGGGAGGAGCTCCTACAATGAGCAGTTCTTC. Protein product: CASRISGRSSYNEQFF. The rearrangement links TRBV19 to TRBJ2-1; 10 bases map to TRBD2. The CDR3 runs 16 residues. Germline lookup yields CDR1 LNHDA and CDR2 SQIVND (reference sequence). The ends lost 6 bases at V and 0 bases at J; junction bases unmatched: 5.

This clone has a single count. J is TRBJ2-1 and V is TRBV5-1, with 8 positions matching TRBD1. This CDR3 spans 18 amino acids. V lost 1 base to trimming and J lost 1 base; unmatched junction nucleotides: 10. CDR1 and CDR2 from the germline V gene are SGHRS and YFSETQ. The CDR3 region is CASSLLSGGLDSYNEQFF. In nucleotides, the CDR3 is TGCGCCAGCAGCTTGTTGTCAGGGGGCCTCGATTCCTACAATGAGCAGTTCTTC.

The chain recombines TRBV19 with TRBJ1-2; no definite D call. The germline V gene has CDR1 LNHDA and CDR2 SQIVND (reference sequence). This CDR3 region has 13 residues. The V gene lost 3 bases and the J gene lost 0 bases, with 5 bases spanning the gap. CDR3 residues: CASSIDTNYGYTF. The CDR3 DNA sequence: TGTGCCAGTAGTATCGACACTAACTATGGCTACACCTTC.

The rearrangement uses TRBV9 and TRBJ2-3, with TRBD1 identical over 7 bases. Germline V gene lookup returns CDR1 SGDLS and CDR2 YYNGEE. V lost 4 bases and J lost 2; bases outside the gene matches: 10. CDR3 length equals 16 residues. CDR3 sequence reads: CASSITTGFLTDTQYF. DNA for the CDR3: TGTGCCAGCAGCATTACGACAGGGTTTCTCACAGATACGCAGTATTTT.

The J gene is TRBJ1-1, the V gene TRBV30; the D gene is possibly TRBD1 (5 bases). The CDR3 sequence is 14 residues long. The V and J ends lost 5 bases and 7 bases respectively, with 20 bases between them. The germline V gene has CDR1 GTSNPN and CDR2 SVGIG (reference sequence). The CDR3 DNA reads as TGTGCCTGGGTTCGGGTCGGGGGGACTGATGAAGCTTTCTTT. Translation gives CAWVRVGGTDEAFF.

The chain couples TRBV3-1 (or the pseudogene TRBV3-2) to TRBJ2-1; TRBD2 matches at 8 bases. The trim removed 0 bases at V and 7 bases at J, leaving 11 bases unmatched. The CDR3 loop spans 17 amino acids. The germline gives CDR1 LGHDT, CDR2 YNNKEL (reference sequence). CDR3 in DNA: TGTGCCAGCAGCCAAGAACGGGTCCTAGCGGGTTTTAATGAGCAGTTCTTC. This gives the protein CASSQERVLAGFNEQFF.

The chain uses TRBV5-6 and TRBJ2-7; D is possibly TRBD1 (6 bases). V dropped 5 bases and J dropped 3 bases, with 12 bases sitting between them. The germline V gene encodes CDR1 SGHDT and CDR2 YYEEEE. This CDR3 is 13 amino acids long. In DNA form, the CDR3 reads TGTGCCAGCAGAGGACAGACCGTCTACGAGCAGTACTTC. It codes for CASRGQTVYEQYF.

This clone showed up just a few times. This rearrangement joins TRBV27 to TRBJ2-1; 7 nucleotides match TRBD2. J lost 5 bases, V lost 2 bases, and 9 bases had no gene match. Germline values: CDR1 MNHEY, CDR2 SMNVEV (reference sequence). The CDR3 covers 16 residues. The CDR3: CASSLDGRPTHNEQFF. In nucleotides, the CDR3 is TGTGCCAGCAGTTTAGACGGGAGGCCTACTCACAATGAGCAGTTCTTC.

The rearrangement uses TRBV19 and TRBJ2-5, with 9 bases identical to TRBD2. Germline V gene lookup returns CDR1 LNHDA and CDR2 SQIVND (reference sequence). The CDR3 has 16 residues. The V segment lost 1 base and the J segment 5 bases; nucleotides outside the gene matches: 8. The CDR3 reads CASSIGASGNRETQYF. CDR3 DNA sequence: TGTGCCAGTAGTATAGGTGCTAGCGGGAACCGGGAGACCCAGTACTTC.

The chain recombines TRBV7-2 with TRBJ2-3; tentative D call: TRBD2 (6 bases). In germline, CDR1 is SGHTA, CDR2 FQGNSA. This CDR3 contains 16 residues. V was pared by 4 bases and J by 2 bases, with 16 bases between. The CDR3 sequence is CASSSAGNQHTDTQYF. The CDR3, as DNA: TGTGCCAGCAGCTCCGCGGGAAACCAGCACACAGATACGCAGTATTTT.

The V call is TRBV19, the J call TRBJ2-2; 8 positions agree with TRBD1. J lost 1 base, V lost 4 bases, and 2 bases had no gene match. The germline V gene has CDR1 LNHDA and CDR2 SQIVND (reference sequence). The CDR3 runs to 15 residues. The CDR3 DNA reads as TGTGCCAGTAGTACAGGGGGCGTGAACACCGGGGAGCTGTTTTTT. Encoded protein: CASSTGGVNTGELFF.

The chain employs TRBV7-2 and TRBJ1-5; no firm D call. The CDR3 contains 13 residues. Germline assignment: CDR1 SGHTA and CDR2 FQGNSA. V lost 3 bases and J 1 base, leaving 4 bases between the germline ends. CDR3 sequence reads: CASSLRSNQPQHF. The CDR3 DNA reads as TGTGCCAGCAGCTTGCGGAGCAATCAGCCCCAGCATTTT.

DNA for the CDR3: TGTGCCAGCAGAGCCAGGGGGCAGTCGTATGGCTACACCTTC. This gives the protein CASRARGQSYGYTF. The genes are TRBV2 and TRBJ1-2; 8 bases fit TRBD1. Trimming removed 6 bases from V and 5 bases from J; junction bases left unmatched: 8. The germline V gene encodes CDR1 SNHLY and CDR2 FYNNEI. CDR3 length: 14 residues. The full variable domain, rest sourced from reference TRBV2 and TRBJ1-2, is EPEVTQTPSHQVTQMGQEVILRCVPISNHLYFYWYRQILGQKVEFLVSFYNNEISEKSEIFDDQFSVERPDGSNFTLKIRSTKLEDSAMYFCASRARGQSYGYTFGSGTRLTVV.

The rearrangement joins TRBV24-1 to TRBJ1-2; D uncertain. V was clipped by 2 bases and J by 8 bases, with 17 bases between them. The CDR3 covers 15 residues. Germline-derived CDR1 and CDR2 are KGHDR and SFDVKD. The CDR3 DNA reads TGTGCCACCAGTGATTCCCTCGGCGGGGAGGGAGGCTACACCTTC. This translates into CATSDSLGGEGGYTF.

The chain combines TRBV29-1 with TRBJ2-1; D remains ambiguous. This CDR3 comprises 14 residues. Germline CDR1 SQVTM, CDR2 ANQGSEA. Trimming took off 3 bases at V and 2 bases at J, with 11 bases between the two ends. The CDR3 region is CSVDPDQAYNEQFF. The CDR3 DNA is TGCAGCGTTGATCCCGACCAGGCCTACAATGAGCAGTTCTTC.

This clone has only one observation. This chain connects TRBV15 to TRBJ2-1; D perhaps matches TRBD1 (5 bases). Germline V gives CDR1 LNHNV, CDR2 YYDKDF (reference sequence). V was trimmed by 7 bases and J by 7 bases, leaving 14 bases between them. The CDR3 has 13 residues. The CDR3 DNA reads TGTGCCACCAAGCAGGGCTTGATGAATGAGCAGTTCTTC. Translation gives CATKQGLMNEQFF.

The chain carries TRBV28 and TRBJ2-1; 12 bases are shared with TRBD2. The germline V gene has CDR1 MDHEN and CDR2 SYDVKM. CDR3 length: 16 amino acids. V dropped 8 bases and J dropped 6; count of bases not matched to a gene: 11. The CDR3 spells CASGIPTSGRTNEQFF. The DNA for the CDR3 is TGTGCCAGCGGAATTCCTACTAGCGGGAGGACCAATGAGCAGTTCTTC. Full variable domain (outside the CDR3, taken from reference TRBV28 and TRBJ2-1): DVKVTQSSRYLVKRTGEKVFLECVQDMDHENMFWYRQDPGLGLRLIYFSYDVKMKEKGDIPEGYSVSREKKERFSLILESASTNQTSMYLCASGIPTSGRTNEQFFGPGTRLTVL.

This clone was observed once. The same CDR3 arises from other DNA sequences in this sample as well. V gene TRBV5-1 combines with J gene TRBJ2-2; 7 bases match TRBD2. Germline CDR1 SGHRS, CDR2 YFSETQ. After removal of 1 base from V and 1 base from J, the junction contained 4 bases not matched to a gene. This CDR3 comprises 16 residues. CDR3 loop: CASSLLSGGNTGELFF. The DNA for the CDR3 is TGCGCCAGCAGCTTGCTTTCGGGAGGGAACACCGGGGAGCTGTTTTTT.

The chain uses TRBV6-5 and TRBJ1-1, with D unclear. V dropped 2 bases and J dropped 5 bases, with 9 bases sitting between them. The CDR3 contains 13 residues. The germline gives CDR1 MNHEY, CDR2 SVGAGI. The CDR3 here is CASSYGGLTEAFF. The CDR3 nucleotides read TGTGCCAGCAGTTACGGAGGGTTGACTGAAGCTTTCTTT.

V is TRBV27 and J is TRBJ1-2; 10 bases are shared with TRBD1. The CDR3 is 17 amino acids. V lost 2 bases and J lost 7; bases outside the gene matches: 13. From germline, CDR1 is MNHEY and CDR2 SMNVEV (reference sequence). CDR3 sequence reads: CASSLIPIPGQGGGYTF. CDR3 DNA: TGTGCCAGCAGTTTAATTCCGATTCCAGGACAGGGGGGTGGCTACACCTTC.

DNA of the CDR3: TGCGCCAGCAGCCAAGGACAGGGATACAATGAGCAGTTCTTC. Translating gives CASSQGQGYNEQFF. The genes are TRBV4-3 and TRBJ2-1; 7 bases are a match to TRBD1. Germline V gives CDR1 LGHNA, CDR2 YSLEER. J lost 4 bases, V lost 1 base, and 1 base had no gene match. CDR3 length equals 14 residues.

This chain uses TRBV28 with TRBJ2-2; D uncertain. The length of the CDR3 is 14 residues. V lost 3 bases to trimming and J lost 4 bases, with 9 bases between them. The V gene's germline CDR1 is MDHEN and CDR2 SYDVKM. The CDR3 spells CASSLSLTTGELFF. The DNA for the CDR3 is TGTGCCAGCAGTTTGAGTCTAACCACCGGGGAGCTGTTTTTT.

A few counts support this clone. The CDR3 spells CASSTRDRSVRTGELFF. The CDR3 DNA follows: TGTGCCAGCAGCACCCGGGACAGATCGGTTCGCACCGGGGAGCTGTTTTTT. The chain carries TRBV7-9 and TRBJ2-2; the match to TRBD1 covers 7 bases. The germline V gene encodes CDR1 SEHNR and CDR2 FQNEAQ (reference sequence). Trimming removed 5 bases from V and 4 bases from J; junction bases left unmatched: 13. This CDR3 has 17 residues.